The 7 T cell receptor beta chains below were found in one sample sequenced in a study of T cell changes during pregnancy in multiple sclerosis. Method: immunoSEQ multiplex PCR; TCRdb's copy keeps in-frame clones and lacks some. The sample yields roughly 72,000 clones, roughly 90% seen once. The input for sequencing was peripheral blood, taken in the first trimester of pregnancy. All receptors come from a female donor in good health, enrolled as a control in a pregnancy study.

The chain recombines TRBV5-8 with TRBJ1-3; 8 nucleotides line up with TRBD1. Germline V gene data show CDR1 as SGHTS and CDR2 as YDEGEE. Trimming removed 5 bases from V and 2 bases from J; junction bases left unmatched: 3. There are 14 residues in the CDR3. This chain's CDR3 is CASRDRAAGNTIYF. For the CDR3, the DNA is TGTGCCAGCAGGGACAGGGCCGCTGGAAACACCATATATTTT.

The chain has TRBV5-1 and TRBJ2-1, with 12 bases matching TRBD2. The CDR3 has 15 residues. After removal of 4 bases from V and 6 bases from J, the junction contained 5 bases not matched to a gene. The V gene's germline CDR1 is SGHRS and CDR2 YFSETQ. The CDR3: CASSPTSGSSNEQFF. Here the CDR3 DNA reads TGCGCCAGCAGCCCGACTAGCGGGAGTTCCAATGAGCAGTTCTTC.

The CDR3 DNA sequence: TGTGCCAGCAGCTTGACCCGGACAGGCGGCTACACCTTC. Its protein product is CASSLTRTGGYTF. The chain is built from TRBV11-2 and TRBJ1-2; TRBD1 matches at 7 bases. CDR1 SGHAT and CDR2 FQNNGV come from the germline V gene. Losses at the gene ends were 3 bases for V and 8 bases for J; bases not matched to a gene: 6. This CDR3 is 13 amino acids long.

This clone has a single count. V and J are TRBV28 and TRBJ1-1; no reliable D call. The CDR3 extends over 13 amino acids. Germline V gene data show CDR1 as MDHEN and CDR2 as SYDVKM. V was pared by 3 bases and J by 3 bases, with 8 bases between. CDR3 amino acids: CASSFRQDTEAFF. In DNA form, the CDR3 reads TGTGCCAGCAGTTTCCGACAAGACACTGAAGCTTTCTTT.

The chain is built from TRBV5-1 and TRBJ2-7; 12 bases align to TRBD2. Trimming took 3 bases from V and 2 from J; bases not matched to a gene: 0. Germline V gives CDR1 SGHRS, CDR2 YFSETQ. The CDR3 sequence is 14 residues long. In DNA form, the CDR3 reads TGCGCCAGCAGCTGGACTAGCGGGACCTACGAGCAGTACTTC. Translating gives CASSWTSGTYEQYF.

In DNA form, the CDR3 reads TGTGCCAGCAACCAGGGGGCGATTAACTATGGCTACACCTTC. Its translation is CASNQGAINYGYTF. J is TRBJ1-2 and V is TRBV28; 8 bases are shared with TRBD1. The CDR3 has 14 amino acids. Trimming at V came to 7 bases and at J to 1 base, leaving 5 bases not matched to a gene. CDR1 is MDHEN and CDR2 is SYDVKM in the germline V gene.

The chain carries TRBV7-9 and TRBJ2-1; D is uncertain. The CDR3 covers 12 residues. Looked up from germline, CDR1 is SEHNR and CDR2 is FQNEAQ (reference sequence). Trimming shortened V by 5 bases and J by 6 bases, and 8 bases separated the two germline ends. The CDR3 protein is CASSAAGNEQFF. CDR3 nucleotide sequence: TGTGCCAGCAGCGCCGCAGGCAATGAGCAGTTCTTC.